These 9 T cell receptor beta chains came from one sample sequenced in a study of CD8 T cells in Susac syndrome. Random hexamers were used to reverse transcribe an amount of roughly 0.5 to 1 ug RNA. Each CDR3 protein is one row after TCRdb ran MiXCR on the immunoSEQ multiplex PCR reads. Among approximately 210,000 distinct CDR3 sequences listed, 94% were seen once. Sequenced material: CD4+ T cells from PBMCs. These receptors were obtained from a human donor with Susac syndrome.

The chain carries TRBV6-5 and TRBJ2-7; D remains unclear. Trimming removed 2 bases at V and 6 bases at J, with 8 bases between. CDR1 and CDR2 from the germline V gene are MNHEY and SVGAGI. The CDR3 contains 12 residues. The CDR3 DNA reads as TGTGCCAGCAGTTACCCCCAGTCCGAGCAGTACTTC. It specifies CASSYPQSEQYF.

V gene TRBV4-3 combines with J gene TRBJ2-3; no clear D. Germline loops: CDR1 LGHNA, CDR2 YSLEER. V lost 0 bases, J lost 7 bases, and 5 bases lay in between. The CDR3 consists of 12 residues. This chain's CDR3 is CASSQDPYTQYF. In DNA form, the CDR3 reads TGCGCCAGCAGCCAAGATCCGTATACGCAGTATTTT.

This rearrangement joins TRBV15 to TRBJ1-1, with 10 bases fitting TRBD1. The CDR3 is 15 residues long. CDR1 is LNHNV and CDR2 is YYDKDF in the germline V gene (reference sequence). Unmatched junction bases numbered 6, after V lost 8 bases and J lost 0 bases. The CDR3 is CATGRDRGMNTEAFF. CDR3 nucleotide sequence: TGTGCCACCGGCCGGGACAGGGGAATGAACACTGAAGCTTTCTTT.

This clonotype was seen a few times. The chain has TRBV2 and TRBJ2-5; 7 nucleotides match TRBD1. Losses at the gene ends were 8 bases for V and 2 bases for J; bases not matched to a gene: 8. CDR3 length: 14 amino acids. Germline V gene sequence: CDR1 SNHLY, CDR2 FYNNEI. CDR3 in amino acids: CASSLGQPQETQYF. CDR3 DNA: TGTGCCAGCTCCCTGGGACAGCCACAAGAGACCCAGTACTTC. The full variable domain, in which reference TRBV2 and TRBJ2-5 provide the parts outside the CDR3, is EPEVTQTPSHQVTQMGQEVILRCVPISNHLYFYWYRQILGQKVEFLVSFYNNEISEKSEIFDDQFSVERPDGSNFTLKIRSTKLEDSAMYFCASSLGQPQETQYFGPGTRLLVL.

The rearrangement uses TRBV28 and TRBJ2-2; TRBD1 might be the D (5 bases). The CDR3 has 15 residues. CDR1 MDHEN and CDR2 SYDVKM come from the germline V gene. V lost 4 bases and J lost 4, with 13 bases in between. The CDR3 coding sequence is TGTGCCAGCAGTTCGCCCCAGGGCGGCACCGGGGAGCTGTTTTTT. This translates into CASSSPQGGTGELFF.

The chain links TRBV2 to TRBJ2-5; D gene uncertain. The CDR3 extends over 14 amino acids. Germline V gene data show CDR1 as SNHLY and CDR2 as FYNNEI. V lost 0 bases to trimming and J lost 3 bases, with 8 bases between them. The CDR3 region has the DNA TGTGCCAGCAGTGAAGCGTCCCAGGAAGAGACCCAGTACTTC. Its protein is CASSEASQEETQYF.

The V gene is TRBV7-2, the J gene TRBJ2-7; 9 nucleotides line up with TRBD1. CDR3 length: 17 residues. From germline, CDR1 is SGHTA and CDR2 FQGNSA. V shed 5 bases, J shed 4 bases, and the junction held 15 bases outside the gene matches. The CDR3 here is CASSKRGGTGNSYEQYF. The CDR3 bases are TGTGCCAGCAGCAAACGCGGCGGGACAGGGAATTCTTACGAGCAGTACTTC. Based on the CDR3 plus reference TRBV7-2 and TRBJ2-7, the full variable domain is GAGVSQSPSNKVTEKGKDVELRCDPISGHTALYWYRQSLGQGLEFLIYFQGNSAPDKSGLPSDRFSAERTGGSVSTLTIQRTQQEDSAVYLCASSKRGGTGNSYEQYFGPGTRLTVT.

The CDR3 protein is CASSLRRDSTGYDTQYF. The CDR3 DNA reads as TGTGCCAGCAGCTTACGGAGGGACAGCACCGGCTATGATACGCAGTATTTT. The gene calls are TRBV7-3 and TRBJ2-3; the D gene is possibly TRBD1 (7 bases). The CDR3 runs 17 residues. The germline V gene encodes CDR1 SGHTA and CDR2 FQGTGA. Trimming shortened V by 2 bases and J by 6 bases, and 21 bases separated the two germline ends.

The DNA of the CDR3 is TGTGCCAGCAGCACAGACAGAAACACCGGGGAGCTGTTTTTT. Amino acid sequence: CASSTDRNTGELFF. The chain carries TRBV7-2 and TRBJ2-2, with D possibly TRBD1 on 5 matching bases. Trimming pared 5 bases from V and 2 bases from J, leaving 9 bases between. Per germline, CDR1 SGHTA and CDR2 FQGNSA. This CDR3 has 14 residues. The whole variable domain, filled in from reference TRBV7-2 and TRBJ2-2, reads GAGVSQSPSNKVTEKGKDVELRCDPISGHTALYWYRQSLGQGLEFLIYFQGNSAPDKSGLPSDRFSAERTGGSVSTLTIQRTQQEDSAVYLCASSTDRNTGELFFGEGSRLTVL.